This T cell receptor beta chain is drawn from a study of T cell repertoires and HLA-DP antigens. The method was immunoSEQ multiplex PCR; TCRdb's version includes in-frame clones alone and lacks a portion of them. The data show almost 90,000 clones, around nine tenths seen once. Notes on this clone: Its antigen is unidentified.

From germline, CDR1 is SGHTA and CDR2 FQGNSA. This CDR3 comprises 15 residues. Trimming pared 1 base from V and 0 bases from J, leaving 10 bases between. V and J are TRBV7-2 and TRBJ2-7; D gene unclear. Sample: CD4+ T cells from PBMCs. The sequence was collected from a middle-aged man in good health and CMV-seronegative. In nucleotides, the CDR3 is TGTGCCAGCAGCTTAGAGGGATCGGACTCCTACGAGCAGTACTTC. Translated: CASSLEGSDSYEQYF.